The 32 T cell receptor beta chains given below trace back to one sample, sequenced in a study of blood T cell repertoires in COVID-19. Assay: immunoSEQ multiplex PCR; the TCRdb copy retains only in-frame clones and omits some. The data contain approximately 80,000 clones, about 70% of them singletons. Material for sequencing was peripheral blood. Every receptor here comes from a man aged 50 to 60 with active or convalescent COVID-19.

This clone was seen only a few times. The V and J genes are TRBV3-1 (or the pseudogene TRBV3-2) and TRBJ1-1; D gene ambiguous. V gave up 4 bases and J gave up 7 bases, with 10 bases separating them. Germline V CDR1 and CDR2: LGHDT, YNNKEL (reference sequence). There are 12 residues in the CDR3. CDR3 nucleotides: TGTGCCAGCAGCCGGACCCGGGGTGAAGCTTTCTTT. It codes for CASSRTRGEAFF.

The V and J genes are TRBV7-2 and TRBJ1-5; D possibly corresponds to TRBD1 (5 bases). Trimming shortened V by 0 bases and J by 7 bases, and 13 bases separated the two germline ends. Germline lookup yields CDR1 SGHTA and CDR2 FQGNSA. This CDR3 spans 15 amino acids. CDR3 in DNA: TGTGCCAGCAGCTTAGCGGGCAGGGAAAGGCAGCCCCAGCATTTT. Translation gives CASSLAGRERQPQHF. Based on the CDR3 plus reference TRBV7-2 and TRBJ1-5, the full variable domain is GAGVSQSPSNKVTEKGKDVELRCDPISGHTALYWYRQSLGQGLEFLIYFQGNSAPDKSGLPSDRFSAERTGGSVSTLTIQRTQQEDSAVYLCASSLAGRERQPQHFGDGTRLSIL.

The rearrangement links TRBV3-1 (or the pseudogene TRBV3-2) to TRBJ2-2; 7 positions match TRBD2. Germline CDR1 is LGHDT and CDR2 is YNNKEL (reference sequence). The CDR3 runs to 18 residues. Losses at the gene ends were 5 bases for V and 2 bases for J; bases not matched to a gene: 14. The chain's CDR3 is CASSEMGSSGLNTGELFF. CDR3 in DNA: TGTGCCAGCAGCGAAATGGGGTCTAGCGGACTAAACACCGGGGAGCTGTTTTTT.

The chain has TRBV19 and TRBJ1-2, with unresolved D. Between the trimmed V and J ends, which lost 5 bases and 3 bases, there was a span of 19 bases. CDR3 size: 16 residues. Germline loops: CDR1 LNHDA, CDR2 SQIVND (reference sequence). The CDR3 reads CASSSQREAPYYGYTF. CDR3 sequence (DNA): TGTGCCAGTAGTTCCCAAAGGGAGGCCCCTTACTATGGCTACACCTTC.

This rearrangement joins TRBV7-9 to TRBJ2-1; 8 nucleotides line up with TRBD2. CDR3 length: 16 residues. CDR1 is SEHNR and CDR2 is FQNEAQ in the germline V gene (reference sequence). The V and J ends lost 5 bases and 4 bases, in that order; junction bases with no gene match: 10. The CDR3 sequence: CASSPRGGVRYNEQFF. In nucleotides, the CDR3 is TGTGCCAGCAGCCCCCGGGGGGGCGTTAGGTACAATGAGCAGTTCTTC.

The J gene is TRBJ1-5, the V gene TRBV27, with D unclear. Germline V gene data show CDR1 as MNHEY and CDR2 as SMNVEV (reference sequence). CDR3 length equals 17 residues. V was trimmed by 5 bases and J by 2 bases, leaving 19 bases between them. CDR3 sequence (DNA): TGTGCCAGCAGTCCAAAACCCCCCGGGGAAGGCAATCAGCCCCAGCATTTT. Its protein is CASSPKPPGEGNQPQHF.

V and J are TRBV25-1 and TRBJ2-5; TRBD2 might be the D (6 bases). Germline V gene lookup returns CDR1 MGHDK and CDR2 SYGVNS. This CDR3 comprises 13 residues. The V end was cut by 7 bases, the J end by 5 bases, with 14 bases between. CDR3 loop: CASTGSPGETQYF. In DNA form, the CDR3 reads TGTGCCAGCACCGGGAGTCCCGGGGAGACCCAGTACTTC. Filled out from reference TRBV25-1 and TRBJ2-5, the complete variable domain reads EADIYQTPRYLVIGTGKKITLECSQTMGHDKMYWYQQDPGMELHLIHYSYGVNSTEKGDLSSESTVSRIRTEHFPLTLESARPSHTSQYLCASTGSPGETQYFGPGTRLLVL.

CDR3 in amino acids: CAISTGGGPYEQYF. The CDR3 DNA sequence: TGTGCCATCAGTACAGGGGGCGGACCCTACGAGCAGTACTTC. The rearrangement links TRBV10-3 to TRBJ2-7; 9 nucleotides line up with TRBD1. Losses at the gene ends were 5 bases for V and 2 bases for J; bases not matched to a gene: 4. The CDR3 runs to 14 residues. The germline CDR1 and CDR2 sequences are ENHRY and SYGVKD.

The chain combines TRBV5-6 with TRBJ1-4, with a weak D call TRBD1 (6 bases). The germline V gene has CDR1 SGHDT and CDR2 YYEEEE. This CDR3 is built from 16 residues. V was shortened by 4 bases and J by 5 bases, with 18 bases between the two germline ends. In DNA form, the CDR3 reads TGTGCCAGCAGCGATACCGGGACAAGGGGAAATGAAAAACTGTTTTTT. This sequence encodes CASSDTGTRGNEKLFF.

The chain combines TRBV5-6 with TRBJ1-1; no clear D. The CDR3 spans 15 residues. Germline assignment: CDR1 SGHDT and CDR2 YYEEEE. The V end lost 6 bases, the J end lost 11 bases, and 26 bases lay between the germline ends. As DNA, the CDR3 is TGTGCCAGCACCTATTTGAAGTTATCTTTTCAGGTGGCTTTCTTT. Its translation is CASTYLKLSFQVAFF.

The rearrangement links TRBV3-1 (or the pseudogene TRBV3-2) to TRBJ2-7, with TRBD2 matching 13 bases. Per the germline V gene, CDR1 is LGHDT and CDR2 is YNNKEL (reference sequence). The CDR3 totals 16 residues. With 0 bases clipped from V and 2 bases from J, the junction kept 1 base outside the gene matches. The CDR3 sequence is CASSQETSGGPYEQYF. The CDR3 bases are TGTGCCAGCAGCCAAGAGACTAGCGGGGGGCCCTACGAGCAGTACTTC.

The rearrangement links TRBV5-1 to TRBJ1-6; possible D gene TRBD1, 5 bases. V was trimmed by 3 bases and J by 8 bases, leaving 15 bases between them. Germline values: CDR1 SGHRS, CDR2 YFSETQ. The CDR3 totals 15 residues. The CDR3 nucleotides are TGCGCCAGCAGCTCCTCAGGGAGGTCCGATTCACCCCTCCACTTT. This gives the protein CASSSSGRSDSPLHF.

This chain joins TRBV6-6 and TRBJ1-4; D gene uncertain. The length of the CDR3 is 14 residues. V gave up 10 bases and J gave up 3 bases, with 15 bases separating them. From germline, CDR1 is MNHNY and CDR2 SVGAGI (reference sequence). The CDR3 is CATSRRAANEKLFF. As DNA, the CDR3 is TGTGCCACTTCCAGGAGGGCTGCTAATGAAAAACTGTTTTTT.

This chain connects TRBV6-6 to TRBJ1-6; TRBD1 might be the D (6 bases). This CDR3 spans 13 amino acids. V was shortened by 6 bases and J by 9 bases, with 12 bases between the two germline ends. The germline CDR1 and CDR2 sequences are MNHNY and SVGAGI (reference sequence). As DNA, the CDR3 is TGTGCCAGCAGAACGACAGGTGGTTCACCCCTCCACTTT. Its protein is CASRTTGGSPLHF.

The CDR3 region has the DNA TGTGCCAGCAGCTTAGGGGGCAGTAGCACAGATACGCAGTATTTT. Translated: CASSLGGSSTDTQYF. V and J are TRBV5-5 and TRBJ2-3, with 7 bases matching TRBD1. Trimming took 2 bases from V and 0 from J; bases not matched to a gene: 3. The germline CDR1 and CDR2 sequences are SGHKS and YYEKEE (reference sequence). The CDR3 runs 15 residues. The entire variable domain, with the rest obtained from reference TRBV5-5 and TRBJ2-3, is as follows: DAGVTQSPTHLIKTRGQQVTLRCSPISGHKSVSWYQQVLGQGPQFIFQYYEKEERGRGNFPDRFSARQFPNYSSELNVNALLLGDSALYLCASSLGGSSTDTQYFGPGTRLTVL.

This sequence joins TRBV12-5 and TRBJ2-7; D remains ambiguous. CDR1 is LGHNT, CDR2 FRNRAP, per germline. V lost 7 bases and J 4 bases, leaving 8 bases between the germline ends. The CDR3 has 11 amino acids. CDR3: CASAQQYEQYF. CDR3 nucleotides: TGTGCTAGTGCCCAACAATACGAGCAGTACTTC.

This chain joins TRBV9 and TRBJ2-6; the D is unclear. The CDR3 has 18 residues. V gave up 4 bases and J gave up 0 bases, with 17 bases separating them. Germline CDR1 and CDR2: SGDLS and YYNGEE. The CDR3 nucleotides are TGTGCCAGCAGCACCGAGAGGAACGGCCCCTCTGGGGCCAACGTCCTGACTTTC. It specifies CASSTERNGPSGANVLTF.

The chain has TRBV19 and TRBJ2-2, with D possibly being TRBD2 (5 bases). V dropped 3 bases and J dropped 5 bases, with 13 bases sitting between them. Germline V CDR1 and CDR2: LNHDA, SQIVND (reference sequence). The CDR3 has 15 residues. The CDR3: CASSMIAMGTGELFF. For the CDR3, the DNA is TGTGCCAGTAGTATGATAGCGATGGGGACCGGGGAGCTGTTTTTT.

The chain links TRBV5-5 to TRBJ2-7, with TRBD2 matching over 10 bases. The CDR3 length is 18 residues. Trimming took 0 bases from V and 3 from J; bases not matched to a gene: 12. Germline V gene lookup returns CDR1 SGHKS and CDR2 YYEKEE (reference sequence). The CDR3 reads CASSLDAGLAGDLYEQYF. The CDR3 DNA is TGTGCCAGCAGCTTGGACGCGGGGCTAGCGGGGGACCTCTACGAGCAGTACTTC.

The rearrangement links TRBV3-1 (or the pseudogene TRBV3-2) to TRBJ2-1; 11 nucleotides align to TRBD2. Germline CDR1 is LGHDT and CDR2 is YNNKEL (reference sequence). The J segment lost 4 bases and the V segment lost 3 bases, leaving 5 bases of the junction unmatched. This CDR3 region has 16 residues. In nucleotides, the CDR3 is TGTGCCAGCAGCCAGCGGCTAGCGGGGGGATACAATGAGCAGTTCTTC. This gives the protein CASSQRLAGGYNEQFF.

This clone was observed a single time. The CDR3 DNA sequence: TGCGCCAGCAGTCCTAGCGGGGCTAGTGAGCAGTTCTTC. This encodes CASSPSGASEQFF. This chain joins TRBV10-1 and TRBJ2-1, with TRBD2 matching over 9 bases. Germline trimming cut 5 bases from V and 9 bases from J; bases unmatched to any gene: 5. Germline-derived CDR1 and CDR2 are WNHNN and SYGVQD (reference sequence). This CDR3 is built from 13 residues.

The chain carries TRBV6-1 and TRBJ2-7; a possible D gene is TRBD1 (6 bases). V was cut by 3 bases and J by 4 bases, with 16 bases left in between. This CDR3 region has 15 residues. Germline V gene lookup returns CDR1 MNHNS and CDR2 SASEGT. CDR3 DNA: TGTGCCAGCAGTGAGGGGGCCCTGATAGCTTACGAGCAGTACTTC. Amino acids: CASSEGALIAYEQYF.

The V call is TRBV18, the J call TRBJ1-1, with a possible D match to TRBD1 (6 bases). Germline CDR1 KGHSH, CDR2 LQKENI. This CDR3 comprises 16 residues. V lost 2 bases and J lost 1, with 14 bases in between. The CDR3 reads CASSPLQGGRNTEAFF. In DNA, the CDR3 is TGTGCCAGCTCACCATTACAGGGCGGACGGAACACTGAAGCTTTCTTT.

This chain's CDR3 is CANTDRAYGYTF. CDR3 in DNA: TGTGCCAACACGGACAGGGCCTATGGCTACACCTTC. The gene calls are TRBV2 and TRBJ1-2; 8 bases match TRBD1. Germline V gives CDR1 SNHLY, CDR2 FYNNEI. The J segment lost 4 bases and the V segment lost 10 bases, leaving 5 bases of the junction unmatched. CDR3 size: 12 residues.

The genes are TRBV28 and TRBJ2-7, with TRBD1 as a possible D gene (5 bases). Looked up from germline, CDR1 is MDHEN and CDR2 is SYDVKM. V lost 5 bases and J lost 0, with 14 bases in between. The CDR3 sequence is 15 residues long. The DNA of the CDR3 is TGTGCCAGCAGTGCGATTCAGGGTTACTCCTACGAGCAGTACTTC. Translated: CASSAIQGYSYEQYF.

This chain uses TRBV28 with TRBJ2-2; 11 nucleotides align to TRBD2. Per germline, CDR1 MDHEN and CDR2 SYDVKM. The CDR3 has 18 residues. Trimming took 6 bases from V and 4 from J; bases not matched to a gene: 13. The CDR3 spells CASRSGTSGVLITGELFF. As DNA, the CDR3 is TGTGCCAGCAGATCCGGGACTAGCGGTGTCCTAATCACCGGGGAGCTGTTTTTT.

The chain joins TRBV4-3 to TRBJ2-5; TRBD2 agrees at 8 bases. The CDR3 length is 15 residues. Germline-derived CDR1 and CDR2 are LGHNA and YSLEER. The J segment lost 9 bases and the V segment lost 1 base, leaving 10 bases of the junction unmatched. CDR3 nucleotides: TGCGCCAGCAGCCAAGGTCGGGGGGGCACCCCCGCCCAGTACTTC. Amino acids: CASSQGRGGTPAQYF.

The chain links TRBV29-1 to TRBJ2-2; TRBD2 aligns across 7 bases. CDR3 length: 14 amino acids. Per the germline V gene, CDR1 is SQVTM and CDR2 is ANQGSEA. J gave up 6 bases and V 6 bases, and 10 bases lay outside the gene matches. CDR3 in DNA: TGCAGCGTCCATTGGAGCGGGGCTTCCGGGGAGCTGTTTTTT. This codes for CSVHWSGASGELFF.

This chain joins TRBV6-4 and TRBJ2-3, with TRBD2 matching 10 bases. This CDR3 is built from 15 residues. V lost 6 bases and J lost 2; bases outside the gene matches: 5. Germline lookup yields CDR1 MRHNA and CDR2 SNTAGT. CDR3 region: CASSPGTSVTDTQYF. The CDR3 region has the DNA TGTGCCAGCAGCCCCGGGACTAGCGTCACAGATACGCAGTATTTT.

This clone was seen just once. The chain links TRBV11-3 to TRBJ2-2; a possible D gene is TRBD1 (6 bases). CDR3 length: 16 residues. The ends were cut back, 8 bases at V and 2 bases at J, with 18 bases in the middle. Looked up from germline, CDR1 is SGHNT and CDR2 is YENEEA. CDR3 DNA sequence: TGTGCCAGCTCCTCTGCAGGGGACACTAACACCGGGGAGCTGTTTTTT. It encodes CASSSAGDTNTGELFF.

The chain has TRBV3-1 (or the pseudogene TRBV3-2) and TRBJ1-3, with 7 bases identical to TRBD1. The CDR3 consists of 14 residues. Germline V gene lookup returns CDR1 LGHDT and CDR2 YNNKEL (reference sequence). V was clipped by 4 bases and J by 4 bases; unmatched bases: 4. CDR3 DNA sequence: TGTGCCAGCAGCCCCAGGGGGATAGGAAACACCATATATTTT. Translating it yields CASSPRGIGNTIYF.

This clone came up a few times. The CDR3 DNA is TGTGCCAGCAGCCAAGTGGGGGCTCAGGACGAAGCTTTCTTT. Its protein product is CASSQVGAQDEAFF. This chain links TRBV3-1 (or the pseudogene TRBV3-2) with TRBJ1-1; D is possibly TRBD1 (6 bases). The V gene's germline CDR1 is LGHDT and CDR2 YNNKEL (reference sequence). With 1 base removed from V and 8 bases from J, the gap between germline ends came to 14 bases. The CDR3 spans 14 residues.